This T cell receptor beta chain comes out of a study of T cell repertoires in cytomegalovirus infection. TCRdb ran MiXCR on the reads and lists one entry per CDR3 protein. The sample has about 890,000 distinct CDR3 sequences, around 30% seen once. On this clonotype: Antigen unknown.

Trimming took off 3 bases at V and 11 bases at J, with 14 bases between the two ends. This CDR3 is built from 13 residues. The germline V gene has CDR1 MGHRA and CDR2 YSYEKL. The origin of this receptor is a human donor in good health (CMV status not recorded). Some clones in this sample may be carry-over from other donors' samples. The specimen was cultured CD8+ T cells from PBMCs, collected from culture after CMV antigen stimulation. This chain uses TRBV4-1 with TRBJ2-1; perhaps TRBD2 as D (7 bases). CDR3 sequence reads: CASSHSGGGQQFF. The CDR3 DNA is TGCGCCAGCAGCCATTCTGGGGGGGGCCAGCAGTTCTTC.